The rows below give T cell receptor beta chains drawn from one sample of a study of blood T cell repertoires in COVID-19. Assay used: immunoSEQ multiplex PCR; TCRdb lists only in-frame clones, some missing. The sample lists around 300,000 clones; approximately 88% were seen once. The material sequenced was peripheral blood. The receptors stem from a woman aged 45-65 years with active or convalescent COVID-19. CDR3s include the opening cysteine and the closing phenylalanine or tryptophan.

J,V,CDR3
TRBJ2-3,TRBV15,CATSTTRARFTDTQYF
TRBJ1-4,TRBV7-9,CASSLRSGGRDGKLFF
TRBJ2-7,TRBV12-3/TRBV12-4,CASSMTGFEQYF
TRBJ2-5,TRBV28,CASSGSGDGEETQYF
TRBJ1-2,TRBV7-9,CASSWDRMNGYTF
TRBJ2-7,TRBV6-2/TRBV6-3,CASSYSIFWTGDDEQYF
TRBJ2-3,TRBV5-4,CASSSKSTDTQYF
TRBJ2-1,TRBV5-1,CASSLIAGGSNEQFF
TRBJ1-5,TRBV6-6,CASRPTGRNQPQHF
TRBJ2-4,TRBV25-1,CASSEYKGAKNIQYF
TRBJ1-3,TRBV12-3/TRBV12-4,CASSFLSPNTIYF
TRBJ1-1,TRBV24-1,CATSDPGTGGVAFF
TRBJ1-2,TRBV5-4,CASSLGQMPYGYTF
TRBJ1-5,TRBV18,CASSPGQGAGQPQHF
TRBJ2-1,TRBV7-2,CASSSWTSGNEQFF
TRBJ2-1,TRBV4-1,CASSQRRFTSGQNEQFF
TRBJ2-3,TRBV4-3,CASSQDISGRGNTQYF
TRBJ2-7,TRBV19,CASSRTISFYEQYF
TRBJ1-3,TRBV4-3,CASSQGQGPGNTIYF
TRBJ1-1,TRBV29-1,CSVEGTGPEAFF
TRBJ1-2,TRBV14,CASSPGTNLYGYTF
TRBJ2-1,TRBV24-1,CATSDSRGGDDEQFF
TRBJ1-6,TRBV6-6,CASRTADNSPLHF
TRBJ2-2,TRBV4-2,CASSQKTSGNTGELFF
TRBJ2-4,TRBV7-3,CASSYPPRLAGTVLAKNIQYF
TRBJ1-1,TRBV27,CASWEDRGEIMNTEAFF
TRBJ2-4,TRBV7-9,CASSLLQGQAKNIQYF
TRBJ1-2,TRBV12-3/TRBV12-4,CASSLDYQGIIIF
TRBJ2-1,TRBV10-2,CASSTSGQYNEQFF
TRBJ2-4,TRBV4-3,CASSQDSGGSKNIQYF
TRBJ1-1,TRBV6-5,CASSYLTGGMPEAFF
TRBJ2-1,TRBV4-3,CASSRLGQGGYNEQFF
TRBJ2-7,TRBV6-2/TRBV6-3,CASSYSRRRGAYYEQYF
TRBJ1-4,TRBV27,CASSPRAGTGGNEKLFF
TRBJ2-7,TRBV4-1,CASSNSLSPPEEQYF
TRBJ2-3,TRBV11-2,CASSYTPLAGTDTQYF
TRBJ2-1,TRBV15,CATSREAGQPIEQFF
TRBJ2-1,TRBV2,CASSEVWTGGGEQFF
TRBJ1-5,TRBV3-1/TRBV3-2,CASSQAGGGGNQPQHF
TRBJ2-1,TRBV7-6,CASSQWGDGREQFF
TRBJ2-1,TRBV28,CASSLLDRAGYNEQFF
TRBJ1-4,TRBV7-9,CASSLSRRDEKLFF
TRBJ1-1,TRBV12-3/TRBV12-4,CASSHRDRAPSF
TRBJ2-5,TRBV7-9,CASSSGLAGFGTQYF
TRBJ2-2,TRBV4-3,CASSHPDRDTGELFF
TRBJ2-2,TRBV21-1,CASSKSRASGNTGELFF
TRBJ2-2,TRBV18,CASSLNRPDPGGELFF
TRBJ2-5,TRBV6-5,CASRTAKETQYF